Listed here are 19 T cell receptor beta chains from one sample, sequenced in a study of human T cells and chemical hapten exposure. The time point is: pre-sensitization, week 0. Treatment: therapeutic diphenylcyclopropenone sensitization with weekly scalp DPC. In TCRdb, the RACE reads were re-called with MiXCR into one record per CDR3 protein. The table has about 51,000 distinct CDR3 sequences, about 9.2% seen once. The source material was whole blood, sampled in connection with sensitization to the hapten diphenylcyclopropenone (DPC). The receptors were gathered from a middle-aged woman with alopecia areata. Some clones in this sample may be carry-over from other donors' samples.

This clonotype came up many times. V gene TRBV2 combines with J gene TRBJ1-1; tentatively, D is TRBD1 (5 bases). V lost 5 bases, J lost 0 bases, and 10 bases lay in between. CDR3 length: 14 residues. From germline, CDR1 is SNHLY and CDR2 FYNNEI. The CDR3 DNA reads as TGTGCCAGCAGTCCGGGACGGATGAACACTGAAGCTTTCTTT. It encodes CASSPGRMNTEAFF.

This clonotype was picked up many times. CDR3 nucleotide sequence: TGTGCCAGCAGTGGAGGGGACAGGGTGGGGACCTATGGCTACACCTTC. This encodes CASSGGDRVGTYGYTF. The chain employs TRBV5-4 and TRBJ1-2, with 9 positions matching TRBD1. The CDR3 contains 16 residues. Germline CDR1 is SGHNT and CDR2 is YYREEE (reference sequence). J was trimmed by 4 bases and V by 5 bases; bases with no gene match: 12.

This clonotype was detected many times. The V gene is TRBV4-1, the J gene TRBJ1-6; D not certain. Trimming removed 1 base at V and 0 bases at J, with 7 bases between. CDR1 and CDR2 from the germline V gene are MGHRA and YSYEKL. This CDR3 spans 16 amino acids. The DNA of the CDR3 is TGCGCCAGCAGCCAAGGGGAGAGCTCCTATAATTCACCCCTCCACTTT. Its translation: CASSQGESSYNSPLHF.

V is TRBV28 and J is TRBJ1-2; no firm D call. This CDR3 spans 12 amino acids. CDR1 and CDR2 (germline): MDHEN, SYDVKM. V lost 6 bases to trimming and J lost 8 bases, with 13 bases between them. CDR3 residues: CASSYHPSGYTF. The CDR3 DNA is TGTGCCAGCAGCTACCATCCCTCCGGCTACACCTTC.

This clonotype was found many times. The chain joins TRBV7-2 to TRBJ1-5, with unresolved D. Germline V CDR1 and CDR2: SGHTA, FQGNSA. CDR3 size: 15 residues. Deletions cut 4 bases from V and 2 bases from J, with 12 bases between. CDR3 sequence reads: CASSSGGWGNQPQHF. In DNA form, the CDR3 reads TGTGCCAGCAGCTCCGGTGGTTGGGGCAATCAGCCCCAGCATTTT.

This clonotype was counted ten times or more. The chain employs TRBV7-8 and TRBJ2-1; TRBD2 might be the D (6 bases). CDR3 size: 16 residues. V gave up 5 bases and J gave up 0 bases, with 14 bases separating them. CDR1 and CDR2 from the germline V gene are SGHVS and FQNEAQ. CDR3 residues: CASSPAGLSSYNEQFF. For the CDR3, the DNA is TGTGCCAGCAGCCCCGCGGGACTTAGCTCCTACAATGAGCAGTTCTTC.

The CDR3 spells CASSDRTGHQPQHF. The CDR3 DNA reads as TGTGCCAGCAGTGATAGGACAGGCCATCAGCCCCAGCATTTT. The chain uses TRBV2 and TRBJ1-5, with 7 nucleotides matching TRBD1. Trimming cost V 3 bases and J 5 bases; bases outside gene matches: 4. Germline CDR1 is SNHLY and CDR2 is FYNNEI. This CDR3 contains 14 residues. The whole variable domain, filled in from reference TRBV2 and TRBJ1-5, reads EPEVTQTPSHQVTQMGQEVILRCVPISNHLYFYWYRQILGQKVEFLVSFYNNEISEKSEIFDDQFSVERPDGSNFTLKIRSTKLEDSAMYFCASSDRTGHQPQHFGDGTRLSIL.

This clonotype was seen a few times. In DNA, the CDR3 is TGCAGCGTTGGAGGGCTGAACACTGAAGCTTTCTTT. It translates to CSVGGLNTEAFF. The chain joins TRBV29-1 to TRBJ1-1; the D is unclear. Germline V gene lookup returns CDR1 SQVTM and CDR2 ANQGSEA. The CDR3 covers 12 residues. The V and J ends lost 4 bases and 0 bases respectively, with 6 bases between them. Variable domain in full (rest from reference TRBV29-1 and TRBJ1-1): SAVISQKPSRDICQRGTSLTIQCQVDSQVTMMFWYRQQPGQSLTLIATANQGSEATYESGFVIDKFPISRPNLTFSTLTVSNMSPEDSSIYLCSVGGLNTEAFFGQGTRLTVV.

This clonotype was seen repeatedly, ten times or more. The chain couples TRBV5-4 to TRBJ1-2; 9 positions match TRBD1. With V trimmed by 5 bases and J by 8 bases, 13 bases remained unmatched. Germline CDR1 SGHNT, CDR2 YYREEE (reference sequence). This CDR3 comprises 15 residues. CDR3 in DNA: TGTGCCAGCAGTTATACAGGGGGCGCAGCGGGGGGCTACACCTTC. Its protein product is CASSYTGGAAGGYTF.

This clonotype came up many times. The V and J genes are TRBV9 and TRBJ2-5; 9 bases are a match to TRBD1. The CDR3 contains 15 residues. V lost 4 bases, J lost 4 bases, and 8 bases stayed unmatched. Germline CDR1 reads SGDLS; CDR2 reads YYNGEE. The CDR3 DNA reads as TGTGCCAGCAGCTCCAGACAGGGGGTCACAGAGACCCAGTACTTC. Translated: CASSSRQGVTETQYF.

This clonotype was counted ten times or more. The V and J genes are TRBV18 and TRBJ2-3, with 13 positions matching TRBD2. The CDR3 length is 17 residues. V lost 2 bases, J lost 2 bases, and 4 bases stayed unmatched. Germline V gene data show CDR1 as KGHSH and CDR2 as LQKENI. CDR3 protein: CASSPGLAGVPTDTQYF. The CDR3 bases are TGTGCCAGCTCACCAGGACTAGCGGGGGTTCCCACAGATACGCAGTATTTT.

This clonotype was observed at least ten times. The chain links TRBV7-6 to TRBJ2-7; either TRBD1 or TRBD2 may fit D (5 bases each). CDR1 and CDR2 (germline): SGHVS, FNYEAQ. This CDR3 spans 14 amino acids. The V and J ends lost 4 bases and 0 bases respectively, with 10 bases between them. CDR3 sequence (DNA): TGTGCCAGCAGCTCGGGACGGAGCTCCTACGAGCAGTACTTC. Amino acids: CASSSGRSSYEQYF.

The chain links TRBV7-2 to TRBJ2-3, with TRBD2 matching 9 bases. The CDR3 consists of 15 residues. CDR1 SGHTA and CDR2 FQGNSA come from the germline V gene. Trimming at V came to 5 bases and at J to 8 bases, leaving 11 bases not matched to a gene. The DNA for the CDR3 is TGTGCCAGCAGCCCTAGCGGGGAGAACGGGGGTACGCAGTATTTT. It encodes CASSPSGENGGTQYF.

Only a few counts were recorded for this clonotype. The chain joins TRBV18 to TRBJ1-4; 11 bases are a match to TRBD1. Germline V gene data show CDR1 as KGHSH and CDR2 as LQKENI. The V and J ends lost 6 bases and 3 bases, in that order; junction bases with no gene match: 6. This CDR3 region has 16 residues. CDR3 sequence: CASSRDRGSSNEKLFF. In DNA, the CDR3 is TGTGCCAGCTCCAGGGACAGGGGGTCGTCTAATGAAAAACTGTTTTTT.

This clonotype occurred many times. V is TRBV4-2 and J is TRBJ2-1, with 7 bases matching TRBD1. Losses at the gene ends were 4 bases for V and 3 bases for J; bases not matched to a gene: 6. CDR1 LGHNA and CDR2 YNFKEQ come from the germline V gene. There are 15 residues in the CDR3. CDR3 loop: CASSRRQGGYNEQFF. CDR3 nucleotides: TGTGCCAGCAGCCGCCGACAGGGTGGCTACAATGAGCAGTTCTTC.

This clonotype was seen at least ten times. As DNA, the CDR3 is TGTGCCACCAGCTCCCGTGGGAGAGTTAATGAAAAACTGTTTTTT. This codes for CATSSRGRVNEKLFF. The chain recombines TRBV15 with TRBJ1-4; D gene ambiguous. This CDR3 is built from 15 residues. Germline V CDR1 and CDR2: LNHNV, YYDKDF (reference sequence). V lost 5 bases and J 4 bases, leaving 14 bases between the germline ends.

As concerns this clonotype: This may be a read error: a much more frequent sequence differs by one nucleotide. The chain links TRBV5-1 to TRBJ2-5; the D gene is possibly TRBD2 (5 bases). Germline V gene data show CDR1 as SGHRS and CDR2 as YFSETQ. The CDR3 covers 15 residues. Trimming stripped 4 bases from V and 2 bases from J, with 15 bases between. The DNA of the CDR3 is TGCGCCAGCAGCGAGAGCCCCGGGATACAAGAGACCCAGTACTTC. It translates to CASSESPGIQETQYF.

This clonotype was observed a few times. V and J are TRBV5-5 and TRBJ2-5; weak D call: TRBD2 (6 bases). This CDR3 spans 16 amino acids. Looked up from germline, CDR1 is SGHKS and CDR2 is YYEKEE (reference sequence). Trimming removed 3 bases at V and 4 bases at J, with 19 bases between. In nucleotides, the CDR3 is TGTGCCAGCAGCTCCTACGGGAGAGGAGGATCAGAGACCCAGTACTTC. This gives the protein CASSSYGRGGSETQYF.

This clonotype was seen ten or more times. The rearrangement uses TRBV20-1 and TRBJ2-3, with 8 bases matching TRBD2. V was clipped by 1 base and J by 5 bases; unmatched bases: 11. Looked up from germline, CDR1 is DFQATT and CDR2 is SNEGSKA (reference sequence). The CDR3 totals 16 residues. The chain's CDR3 is CSARGGEKRGRDTQYF. In DNA, the CDR3 is TGCAGTGCTAGAGGTGGGGAAAAGCGGGGGCGAGATACGCAGTATTTT.